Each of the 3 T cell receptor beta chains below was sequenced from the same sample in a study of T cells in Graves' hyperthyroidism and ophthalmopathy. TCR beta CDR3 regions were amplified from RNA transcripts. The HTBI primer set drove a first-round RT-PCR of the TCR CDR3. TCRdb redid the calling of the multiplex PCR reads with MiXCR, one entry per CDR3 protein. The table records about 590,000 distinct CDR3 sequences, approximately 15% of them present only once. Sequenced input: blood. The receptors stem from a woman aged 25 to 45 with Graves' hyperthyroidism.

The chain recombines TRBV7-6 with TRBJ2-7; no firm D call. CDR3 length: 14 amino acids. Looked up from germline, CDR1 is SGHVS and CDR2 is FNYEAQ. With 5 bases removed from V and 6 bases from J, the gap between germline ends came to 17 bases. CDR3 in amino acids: CASSPNLDLTEQYF. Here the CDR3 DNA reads TGTGCCAGCAGCCCAAACTTAGACCTTACCGAGCAGTACTTC.

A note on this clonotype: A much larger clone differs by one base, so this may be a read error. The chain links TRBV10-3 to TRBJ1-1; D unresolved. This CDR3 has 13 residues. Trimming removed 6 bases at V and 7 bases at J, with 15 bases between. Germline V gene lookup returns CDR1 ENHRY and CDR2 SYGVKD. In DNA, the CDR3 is TGTGCCATCAGCCCTAAGACGGAGAGTGAAGCTTTCTTT. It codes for CAISPKTESEAFF.

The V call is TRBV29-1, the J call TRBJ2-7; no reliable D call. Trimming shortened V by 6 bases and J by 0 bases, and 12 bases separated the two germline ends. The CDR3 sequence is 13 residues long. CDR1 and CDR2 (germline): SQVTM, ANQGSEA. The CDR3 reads CSVFHKSSYEQYF. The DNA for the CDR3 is TGCAGCGTCTTTCACAAGAGCTCCTACGAGCAGTACTTC.